This record covers a single T cell receptor (beta chain). Its matching antigen is unknown. Vbeta (60) and Jbeta (13) primers were used in the PCR. Profiled with immunoSEQ multiplex PCR; TCRdb holds only in-frame clones, not every one. The sample totals fewer than 130,000 clones; its top ten clones hold about 0.59%. The sample is drawn from a study of cytomegalovirus exposure and HLA in healthy donors. Donors were ostensibly healthy at sampling, although undocumented immune exposures were probable. General study results and limits: In a later analysis, a missense DCLRE1C variant was linked to TCR beta V- and J-gene trimming. It has been reported that TCR beta sequences accurately predicted the HLA-A and HLA-B alleles of most subjects. A highly shared variant cluster was judged a likely technical artifact.

From germline, CDR1 is SGDLS and CDR2 YYNGEE. The CDR3 extends over 15 amino acids. J lost 6 bases, V lost 1 base, and 4 bases had no gene match. Source material: PBMCs. This clonotype originated in a man aged 50 to 60 in good health and CMV-seronegative. The rearrangement links TRBV9 to TRBJ2-2, with 9 bases matching TRBD1. CDR3 nucleotide sequence: TGTGCCAGCAGCGTACGCGGGACAGGGCCCGGGGAGCTGTTTTTT. It specifies CASSVRGTGPGELFF.